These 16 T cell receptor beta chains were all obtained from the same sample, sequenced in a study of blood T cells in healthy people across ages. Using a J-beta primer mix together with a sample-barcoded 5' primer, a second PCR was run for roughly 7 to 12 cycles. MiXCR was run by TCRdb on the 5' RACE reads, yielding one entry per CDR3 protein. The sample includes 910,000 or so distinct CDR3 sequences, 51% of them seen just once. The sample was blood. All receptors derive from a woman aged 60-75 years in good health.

CDR3 loop: CASSRGTLNQPQHF. Here the CDR3 DNA reads TGTGCCAGCAGTCGTGGGACATTAAATCAGCCCCAGCATTTT. The rearrangement uses TRBV6-6 and TRBJ1-5; the D gene is possibly TRBD1 (6 bases). Germline-derived CDR1 and CDR2 are MNHNY and SVGAGI (reference sequence). The CDR3 covers 14 residues. The V and J ends lost 5 bases and 4 bases respectively, with 12 bases between them.

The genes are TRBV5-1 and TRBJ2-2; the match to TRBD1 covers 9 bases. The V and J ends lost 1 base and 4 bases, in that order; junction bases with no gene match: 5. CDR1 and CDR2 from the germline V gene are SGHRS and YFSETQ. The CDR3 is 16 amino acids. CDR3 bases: TGCGCCAGCAGCTTGAGAGACAGGGGGAGCACCGGGGAGCTGTTTTTT. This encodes CASSLRDRGSTGELFF.

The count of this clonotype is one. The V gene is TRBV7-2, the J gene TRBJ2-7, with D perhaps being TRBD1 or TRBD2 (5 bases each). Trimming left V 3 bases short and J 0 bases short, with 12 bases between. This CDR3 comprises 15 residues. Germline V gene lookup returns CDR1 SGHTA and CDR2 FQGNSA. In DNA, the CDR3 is TGTGCCAGCAGCTTGGGGGACCCAGGCTCCTACGAGCAGTACTTC. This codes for CASSLGDPGSYEQYF.

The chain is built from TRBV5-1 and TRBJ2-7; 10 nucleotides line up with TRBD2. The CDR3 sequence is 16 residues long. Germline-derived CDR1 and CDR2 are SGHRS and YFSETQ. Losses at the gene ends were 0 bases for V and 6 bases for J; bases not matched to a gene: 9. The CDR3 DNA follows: TGCGCCAGCAGCTTGGCCTCGGCTAGCGGGAGTGGCGAGCAGTACTTC. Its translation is CASSLASASGSGEQYF.

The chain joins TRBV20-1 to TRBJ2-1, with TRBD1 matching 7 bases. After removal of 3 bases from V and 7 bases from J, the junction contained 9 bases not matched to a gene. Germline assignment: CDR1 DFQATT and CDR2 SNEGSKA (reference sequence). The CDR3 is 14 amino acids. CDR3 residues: CSASRQGERNEQFF. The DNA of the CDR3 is TGCAGTGCTAGTCGACAGGGAGAGCGGAATGAGCAGTTCTTC.

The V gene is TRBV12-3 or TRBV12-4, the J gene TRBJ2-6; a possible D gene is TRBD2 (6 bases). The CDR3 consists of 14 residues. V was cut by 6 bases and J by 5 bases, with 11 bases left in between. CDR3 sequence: CASRRGGWANVLTF. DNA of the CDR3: TGTGCCAGCAGGAGGGGAGGCTGGGCCAACGTCCTGACTTTC.

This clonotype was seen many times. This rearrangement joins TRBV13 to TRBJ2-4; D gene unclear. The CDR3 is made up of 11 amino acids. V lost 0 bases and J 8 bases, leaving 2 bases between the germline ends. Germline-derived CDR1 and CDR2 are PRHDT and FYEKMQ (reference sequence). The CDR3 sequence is CASSLGDIQYF. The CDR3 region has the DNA TGTGCCAGCAGCTTAGGCGACATTCAGTACTTC.

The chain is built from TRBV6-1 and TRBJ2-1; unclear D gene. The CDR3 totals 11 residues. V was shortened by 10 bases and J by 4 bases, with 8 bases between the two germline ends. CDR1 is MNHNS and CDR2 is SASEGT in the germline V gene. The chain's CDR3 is CATKMYNEQFF. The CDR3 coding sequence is TGTGCCACTAAAATGTACAATGAGCAGTTCTTC.

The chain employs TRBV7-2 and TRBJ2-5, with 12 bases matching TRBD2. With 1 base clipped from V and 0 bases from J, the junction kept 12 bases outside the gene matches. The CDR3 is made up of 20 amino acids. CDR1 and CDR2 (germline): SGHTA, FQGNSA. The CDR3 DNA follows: TGTGCCAGCAGCTTAGTTATCGCTAGCGGGAGGGCGATGTACCAAGAGACCCAGTACTTC. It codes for CASSLVIASGRAMYQETQYF.

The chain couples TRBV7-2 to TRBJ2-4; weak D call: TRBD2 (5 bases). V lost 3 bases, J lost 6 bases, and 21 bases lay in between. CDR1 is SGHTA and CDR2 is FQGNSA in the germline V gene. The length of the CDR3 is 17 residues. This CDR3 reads CASSFWVSGSVINIQYF. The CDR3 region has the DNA TGTGCCAGCAGCTTTTGGGTCTCGGGGAGCGTCATAAACATTCAGTACTTC. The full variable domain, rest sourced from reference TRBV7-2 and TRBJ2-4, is GAGVSQSPSNKVTEKGKDVELRCDPISGHTALYWYRQSLGQGLEFLIYFQGNSAPDKSGLPSDRFSAERTGGSVSTLTIQRTQQEDSAVYLCASSFWVSGSVINIQYFGAGTRLSVL.

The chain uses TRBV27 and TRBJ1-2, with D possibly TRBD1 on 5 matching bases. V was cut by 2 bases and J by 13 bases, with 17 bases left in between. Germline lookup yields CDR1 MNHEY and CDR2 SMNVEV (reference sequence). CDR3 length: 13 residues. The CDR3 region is CASSLVGTDSPTF. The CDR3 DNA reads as TGTGCCAGCAGTTTAGTTGGGACGGACTCTCCCACCTTC.

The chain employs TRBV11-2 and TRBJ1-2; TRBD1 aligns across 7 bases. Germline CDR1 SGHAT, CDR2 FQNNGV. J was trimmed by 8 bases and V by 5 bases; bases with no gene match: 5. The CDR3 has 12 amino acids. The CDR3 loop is CASSHDRAGYTF. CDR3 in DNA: TGTGCCAGCAGCCATGACAGGGCGGGCTACACCTTC. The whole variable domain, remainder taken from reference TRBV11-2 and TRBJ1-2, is EAGVAQSPRYKIIEKRQSVAFWCNPISGHATLYWYQQILGQGPKLLIQFQNNGVVDDSQLPKDRFSAERLKGVDSTLKIQPAKLEDSAVYLCASSHDRAGYTFGSGTRLTVV.

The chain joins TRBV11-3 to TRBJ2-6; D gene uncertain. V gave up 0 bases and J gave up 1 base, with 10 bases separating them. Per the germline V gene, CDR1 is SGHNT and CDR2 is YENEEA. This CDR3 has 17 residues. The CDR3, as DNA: TGTGCCAGCAGCTTAGACCTGGGATTTTCTGGGGCCAACGTCCTGACTTTC. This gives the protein CASSLDLGFSGANVLTF.

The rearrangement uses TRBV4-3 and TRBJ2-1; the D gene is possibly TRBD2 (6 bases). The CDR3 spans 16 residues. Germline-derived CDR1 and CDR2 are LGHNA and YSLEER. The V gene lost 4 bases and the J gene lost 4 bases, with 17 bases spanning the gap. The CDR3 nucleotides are TGCGCCAGCAGCCCCACGACGGGGGAGTCTTACAATGAGCAGTTCTTC. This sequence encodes CASSPTTGESYNEQFF.

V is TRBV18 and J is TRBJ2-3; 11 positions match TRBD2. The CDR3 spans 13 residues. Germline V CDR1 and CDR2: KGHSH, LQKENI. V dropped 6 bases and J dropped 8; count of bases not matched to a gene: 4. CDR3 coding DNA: TGTGCCAGCTCGACTAGCGGGACGTCTACGCAGTATTTT. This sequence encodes CASSTSGTSTQYF.

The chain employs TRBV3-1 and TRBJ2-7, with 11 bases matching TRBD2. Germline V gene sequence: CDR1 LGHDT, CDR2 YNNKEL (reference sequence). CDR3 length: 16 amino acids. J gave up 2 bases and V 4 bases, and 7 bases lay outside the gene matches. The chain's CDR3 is CASSLRLAGQAYEQYF. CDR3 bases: TGTGCCAGCAGCCTCAGACTAGCGGGACAAGCCTACGAGCAGTACTTC.